Following are 11 T cell receptor beta chains from one sample sequenced in a study of a mutant IDH1 vaccine in newly diagnosed glioma. Their antigen targets remain unknown. Only in-frame clones appear in the TCRdb table, and some are missing; sequencing was by immunoSEQ multiplex PCR. The table records around 50,000 clones, approximately 90% of them present only once. Time point in this sample: week 5, during vaccination. It was 300 ug of mutant IDH1 20-mer peptide that made up each vaccine dose, given with topical imiquimod. The sequences come from PBMCs, collected from a glioma patient whose treatment included an IDH1 peptide vaccine. These TCRs come from a woman in her forties with glioma.

This clone was counted a single time. The chain joins TRBV19 to TRBJ1-1; perhaps TRBD1 as D (5 bases). Per germline, CDR1 LNHDA and CDR2 SQIVND (reference sequence). The CDR3 is made up of 15 amino acids. V lost 1 base, J lost 4 bases, and 13 bases lay in between. The CDR3 nucleotides read TGTGCCAGTAGTATAGGTCGCTCAGGGCCCACTGAAGCTTTCTTT. Translated: CASSIGRSGPTEAFF.

The chain is built from TRBV30 and TRBJ1-5, with 7 bases fitting TRBD1. Germline values: CDR1 GTSNPN, CDR2 SVGIG (reference sequence). The trim removed 2 bases at V and 1 base at J, leaving 2 bases unmatched. The CDR3 spans 14 residues. The CDR3 here is CAWSTGVSNQPQHF. The CDR3 DNA reads as TGTGCCTGGAGTACAGGGGTGAGCAATCAGCCCCAGCATTTT.

The chain is built from TRBV4-2 and TRBJ1-2; D ambiguous. V lost 4 bases to trimming and J lost 7 bases, with 13 bases between them. This CDR3 contains 13 residues. Looked up from germline, CDR1 is LGHNA and CDR2 is YNFKEQ. CDR3 nucleotide sequence: TGTGCCAGCAGCCCCCTAGATGTCCCTGGCTACACCTTC. This codes for CASSPLDVPGYTF.

This chain connects TRBV5-5 to TRBJ1-1, with 9 bases lining up with TRBD1. The CDR3 is 16 residues long. With V trimmed by 0 bases and J by 5 bases, 8 bases remained unmatched. Germline V gene sequence: CDR1 SGHKS, CDR2 YYEKEE (reference sequence). The CDR3 DNA reads TGTGCCAGCAGCTTGGCCGGGGACAGGGATAAGACTGAAGCTTTCTTT. Translation: CASSLAGDRDKTEAFF.

V gene TRBV6-6 combines with J gene TRBJ2-5; the D gene could be TRBD1 or TRBD2 (5 bases each). This CDR3 is built from 14 residues. From germline, CDR1 is MNHNY and CDR2 SVGAGI (reference sequence). Trimming took 4 bases from V and 3 from J, leaving 12 bases between them. CDR3 nucleotides: TGTGCCAGCAGTTCCCGGGGCAGGGAAGAGACCCAGTACTTC. Translation gives CASSSRGREETQYF.

The V gene is TRBV29-1, the J gene TRBJ2-1; D is ambiguous. Trimming stripped 4 bases from V and 3 bases from J, with 10 bases between. The CDR3 consists of 13 residues. Germline V gene data show CDR1 as SQVTM and CDR2 as ANQGSEA. This chain's CDR3 is CSVVYNFYNEQFF. In DNA, the CDR3 is TGCAGCGTTGTGTACAATTTCTACAATGAGCAGTTCTTC.

The chain is built from TRBV4-3 and TRBJ2-5; D call uncertain. The CDR3 spans 15 residues. Deletions cut 1 base from V and 2 bases from J, with 11 bases between. Germline assignment: CDR1 LGHNA and CDR2 YSLEER. CDR3 region: CASSQGRGTQETQYF. DNA for the CDR3: TGCGCCAGCAGCCAAGGCCGAGGCACGCAAGAGACCCAGTACTTC.

The gene calls are TRBV28 and TRBJ1-1, with TRBD1 identical over 7 bases. The germline V gene encodes CDR1 MDHEN and CDR2 SYDVKM. V shed 6 bases and J 1 base; nucleotides not matched to a gene: 5. The CDR3 sequence is 14 residues long. Here the CDR3 DNA reads TGTGCCAGCAGATTGGACAGGCCGAACACTGAAGCTTTCTTT. Its protein is CASRLDRPNTEAFF.

The CDR3 DNA sequence: TGTGCCAGCAGTTACAGGGACTTGAATTCACCCCTCCACTTT. Translated: CASSYRDLNSPLHF. This rearrangement joins TRBV6-5 to TRBJ1-6, with a possible D match to TRBD1 (5 bases). Deletions cut 2 bases from V and 7 bases from J, with 9 bases between. This CDR3 contains 14 residues. CDR1 and CDR2 from the germline V gene are MNHEY and SVGAGI.

This sequence joins TRBV10-3 and TRBJ2-5; 8 nucleotides match TRBD2. J was trimmed by 4 bases and V by 2 bases; bases with no gene match: 9. Germline V lookup: CDR1 ENHRY, CDR2 SYGVKD. This CDR3 is built from 16 residues. This CDR3 is CAISEGLNGRGETQYF. DNA for the CDR3: TGTGCCATCAGTGAGGGGTTAAACGGGAGGGGAGAGACCCAGTACTTC.

CDR3 in DNA: TGCGCCAGCAGCTTGTCTTCACAGGTGAACACTGAAGCTTTCTTT. Translation: CASSLSSQVNTEAFF. This chain joins TRBV5-1 and TRBJ1-1; tentative D call: TRBD1 (5 bases). Per the germline V gene, CDR1 is SGHRS and CDR2 is YFSETQ. Between the trimmed V and J ends, which lost 1 base and 0 bases, there was a span of 10 bases. The CDR3 runs 15 residues.